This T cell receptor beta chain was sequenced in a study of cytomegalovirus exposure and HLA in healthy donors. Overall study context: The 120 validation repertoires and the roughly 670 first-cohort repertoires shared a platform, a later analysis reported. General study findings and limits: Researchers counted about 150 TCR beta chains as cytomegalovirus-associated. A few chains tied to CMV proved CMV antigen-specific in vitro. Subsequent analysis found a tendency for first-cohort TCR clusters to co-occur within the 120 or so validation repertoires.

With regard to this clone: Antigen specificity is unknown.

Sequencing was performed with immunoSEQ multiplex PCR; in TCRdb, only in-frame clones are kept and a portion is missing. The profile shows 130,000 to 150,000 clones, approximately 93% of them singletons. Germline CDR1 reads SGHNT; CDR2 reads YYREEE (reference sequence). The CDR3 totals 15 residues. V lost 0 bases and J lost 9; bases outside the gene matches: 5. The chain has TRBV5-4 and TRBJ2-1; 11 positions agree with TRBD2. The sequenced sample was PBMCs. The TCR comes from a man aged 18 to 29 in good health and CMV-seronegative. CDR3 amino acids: CASSLDSGRVGEQFF. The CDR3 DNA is TGTGCCAGCAGCTTGGATAGCGGGAGGGTAGGTGAGCAGTTCTTC.